The following is a T cell receptor beta chain sequence with its context. This sample was included in a study of T cell responses to AZD1222 COVID-19 vaccine. The CDR3 has 16 amino acids. V dropped 5 bases and J dropped 7; count of bases not matched to a gene: 14. Germline lookup yields CDR1 MDHEN and CDR2 SYDVKM. Method: immunoSEQ multiplex PCR; TCRdb's copy keeps in-frame clones and lacks some. This sample yields some 110,000 clones, of which 86% are seen a single time; roughly a sixth belongs to the top ten. This TCR was sampled from an adult who received the AZD1222 COVID-19 vaccine. The starting material was peripheral blood, obtained 28 days after the second AZD1222 dose. This chain links TRBV28 with TRBJ2-5, with 9 bases lining up with TRBD2. The CDR3 spells CASSTGGSGGLGTQYF. CDR3 nucleotide sequence: TGTGCCAGCAGTACCGGCGGTAGCGGGGGTCTCGGGACCCAGTACTTC.